Following are 24 T cell receptor beta chains from one sample sequenced in a study of control samples from healthy donors and cancer patients. Data came from immunoSEQ multiplex PCR; TCRdb stores just in-frame clones and leaves some out. The sample gives approximately 170,000 clones, roughly nine tenths of which show up once; less than 1.6% is in the top ten. The sample taken for sequencing was blood. The receptors were sampled from a woman younger than 45 in good health.

The genes are TRBV19 and TRBJ1-6; D is ambiguous. Germline V gives CDR1 LNHDA, CDR2 SQIVND (reference sequence). The length of the CDR3 is 13 residues. Trimming removed 10 bases from V and 3 bases from J, with 10 bases in between. CDR3 in DNA: TGTGCCACCCAGACGGTCTATAATTCACCCCTCCACTTT. Translated: CATQTVYNSPLHF. Combining the CDR3 with reference TRBV19 and TRBJ1-6 gives the whole variable domain DGGITQSPKYLFRKEGQNVTLSCEQNLNHDAMYWYRQDPGQGLRLIYYSQIVNDFQKGDIAEGYSVSREKKESFPLTVTSAQKNPTAFYLCATQTVYNSPLHFGNGTRLTVT.

The V call is TRBV9, the J call TRBJ2-5; 15 bases fit TRBD2. This CDR3 is 16 amino acids long. With V trimmed by 3 bases and J by 5 bases, 5 bases remained unmatched. Germline V lookup: CDR1 SGDLS, CDR2 YYNGEE. The CDR3 reads CASSEGLAGGGETQYF. As DNA, the CDR3 is TGTGCCAGCAGCGAGGGACTAGCGGGAGGAGGGGAGACCCAGTACTTC.

CDR3 nucleotide sequence: TGCGCCAGCAGCTTGGACAGGGGGACTGAAGCTTTCTTT. Amino acid sequence: CASSLDRGTEAFF. This sequence joins TRBV5-1 and TRBJ1-1; 8 bases agree with TRBD1. V dropped 0 bases and J dropped 5; count of bases not matched to a gene: 0. Germline lookup yields CDR1 SGHRS and CDR2 YFSETQ. CDR3 size: 13 residues.

The chain recombines TRBV18 with TRBJ2-2; no definite D call. This CDR3 is 15 amino acids long. Trimming left V 1 base short and J 0 bases short, with 6 bases between. Germline V gives CDR1 KGHSH, CDR2 LQKENI. The CDR3 spells CASSPRTANTGELFF. Here the CDR3 DNA reads TGTGCCAGCTCACCACGGACGGCGAACACCGGGGAGCTGTTTTTT.

This clone appeared once. The rearrangement uses TRBV11-1 and TRBJ1-5, with D possibly matching TRBD1 (5 bases). CDR1 and CDR2 from the germline V gene are SGHAT and FQDESV (reference sequence). With 2 bases removed from V and 7 bases from J, the gap between germline ends came to 9 bases. This CDR3 spans 13 amino acids. CDR3 residues: CASSLQGEQPQHF. The DNA for the CDR3 is TGTGCCAGCAGCTTACAGGGCGAGCAGCCCCAGCATTTT.

V usage is TRBV5-5 and J usage is TRBJ2-5, with D perhaps TRBD1 or TRBD2 (5 bases each). Trimming took off 0 bases at V and 1 base at J, with 7 bases between the two ends. Germline V lookup: CDR1 SGHKS, CDR2 YYEKEE (reference sequence). CDR3 length: 14 amino acids. The CDR3 is CASSLEGTQETQYF. The CDR3 coding sequence is TGTGCCAGCAGCTTGGAAGGGACCCAAGAGACCCAGTACTTC.

This chain uses TRBV2 with TRBJ2-1; TRBD2 aligns across 9 bases. Germline V gene lookup returns CDR1 SNHLY and CDR2 FYNNEI. The length of the CDR3 is 15 residues. V shed 6 bases and J 3 bases; nucleotides not matched to a gene: 6. The CDR3, as DNA: TGTGCCAGCAGCGGTAGCGGGAGCATCTACAATGAGCAGTTCTTC. Translated, it gives CASSGSGSIYNEQFF.

The V and J genes are TRBV15 and TRBJ1-1; 7 positions agree with TRBD1. The CDR3 runs to 14 residues. The junction had 0 bases not matched to a gene; V was cut back by 1 base and J by 1 base. Germline CDR1 LNHNV, CDR2 YYDKDF (reference sequence). CDR3 coding DNA: TGTGCCACCAGCAGAGGGGACAGGAACACTGAAGCTTTCTTT. Amino acid sequence: CATSRGDRNTEAFF.

This clone has only a few counts. The chain has TRBV13 and TRBJ1-1; 9 bases agree with TRBD1. CDR3 size: 13 residues. V lost 10 bases to trimming and J lost 0 bases; unmatched junction nucleotides: 3. The germline CDR1 and CDR2 sequences are PRHDT and FYEKMQ (reference sequence). CDR3 in amino acids: CATRDRVNTEAFF. As DNA, the CDR3 is TGTGCCACCCGGGACAGGGTGAACACTGAAGCTTTCTTT. Full variable domain (missing parts from reference TRBV13 and TRBJ1-1): AAGVIQSPRHLIKEKRETATLKCYPIPRHDTVYWYQQGPGQDPQFLISFYEKMQSDKGSIPDRFSAQQFSDYHSELNMSSLELGDSALYFCATRDRVNTEAFFGQGTRLTVV.

The rearrangement links TRBV9 to TRBJ2-3; 7 bases agree with TRBD2. The CDR3 runs 16 residues. V lost 0 bases and J lost 2; bases outside the gene matches: 6. Germline values: CDR1 SGDLS, CDR2 YYNGEE. The CDR3 coding sequence is TGTGCCAGCAGCGTAGCTGTGGGGGGGACCACAGATACGCAGTATTTT. It yields the protein CASSVAVGGTTDTQYF.

The rearrangement uses TRBV9 and TRBJ2-7, with TRBD2 identical over 13 bases. Per the germline V gene, CDR1 is SGDLS and CDR2 is YYNGEE. This CDR3 region has 14 residues. V was clipped by 4 bases and J by 5 bases; unmatched bases: 3. The CDR3 nucleotides are TGTGCCAGCAGCCCCGGACTAGCGGGGGACGAGCAGTACTTC. Residues: CASSPGLAGDEQYF.

The rearrangement links TRBV11-2 to TRBJ2-7, with unresolved D. The CDR3 has 10 amino acids. The germline V gene has CDR1 SGHAT and CDR2 FQNNGV. Between the trimmed V and J ends, which lost 3 bases and 7 bases, there was a span of 4 bases. DNA for the CDR3: TGTGCCAGCAGCTTCGGGGAGCAGTACTTC. Its protein product is CASSFGEQYF.

The rearrangement links TRBV10-2 to TRBJ2-7, with 8 positions matching TRBD2. From germline, CDR1 is WSHSY and CDR2 SAAADI. J gave up 1 base and V 0 bases, and 2 bases lay outside the gene matches. This CDR3 spans 15 amino acids. The CDR3 reads CASSESGLVSYEQYF. The CDR3 bases are TGCGCCAGCAGTGAGTCGGGACTAGTTTCCTACGAGCAGTACTTC.

The chain combines TRBV6-2 or TRBV6-3 with TRBJ1-1; D is unclear. This CDR3 is 13 amino acids long. The V gene's germline CDR1 is MNHEY and CDR2 SVGEGT. With 3 bases removed from V and 1 base from J, the gap between germline ends came to 6 bases. The CDR3 loop is CASSYYPNTEAFF. The CDR3 DNA reads as TGTGCCAGCAGTTATTACCCGAACACTGAAGCTTTCTTT.

This chain connects TRBV7-9 to TRBJ2-5, with 9 bases aligning to TRBD1. This CDR3 is built from 13 residues. The ends lost 7 bases at V and 5 bases at J; junction bases unmatched: 5. Germline-derived CDR1 and CDR2 are SEHNR and FQNEAQ (reference sequence). CDR3 protein: CASTRDRVETQYF. The CDR3 nucleotides read TGTGCCAGCACCCGGGACAGGGTTGAGACCCAGTACTTC.

V is TRBV11-3 and J is TRBJ2-6; no clear D gene. Germline CDR1 SGHNT, CDR2 YENEEA. The CDR3 runs to 15 residues. V was cut by 4 bases and J by 5 bases, with 12 bases left in between. DNA of the CDR3: TGTGCCAGCAGCTCCCCGGTACTCTGGGCCAACGTCCTGACTTTC. Amino acids: CASSSPVLWANVLTF.

The V call is TRBV20-1, the J call TRBJ1-2; TRBD1 is a possible D gene (5 bases). This CDR3 contains 11 residues. The germline CDR1 and CDR2 sequences are DFQATT and SNEGSKA (reference sequence). Deletions cut 5 bases from V and 6 bases from J, with 10 bases between. The CDR3 DNA reads as TGCAGTGCTCCCAGGGTGGATGGCTACACCTTC. Protein product: CSAPRVDGYTF.

CDR3 amino acids: CASSLFSSGAKNIQYF. CDR3 DNA sequence: TGTGCCAGCAGTTTATTTTCTAGCGGGGCCAAAAACATTCAGTACTTC. The J gene is TRBJ2-4, the V gene TRBV27; 8 bases agree with TRBD2. There are 16 residues in the CDR3. Germline CDR1 and CDR2: MNHEY and SMNVEV (reference sequence). The J segment lost 1 base and the V segment lost 1 base, leaving 3 bases of the junction unmatched.

The chain links TRBV7-3 to TRBJ2-2; D unresolved. The CDR3 covers 13 residues. Per the germline V gene, CDR1 is SGHTA and CDR2 is FQGTGA. V was clipped by 0 bases and J by 5 bases, with 4 bases between them. The CDR3 DNA reads as TGTGCCAGCAGCTTAACCAGAACCGGGGAGCTGTTTTTT. Translated: CASSLTRTGELFF.

The chain uses TRBV29-1 and TRBJ1-1; D is ambiguous. Per the germline V gene, CDR1 is SQVTM and CDR2 is ANQGSEA. Trimming took off 4 bases at V and 1 base at J, with 7 bases between the two ends. The CDR3 runs 12 residues. The CDR3 sequence: CSVVDKNTEAFF. DNA of the CDR3: TGCAGCGTTGTCGACAAGAACACTGAAGCTTTCTTT.

The CDR3 DNA sequence: TGCAGTGCTAGTCCTACAGGACAATCCTCTGGGGCCAACGTCCTGACTTTC. Translation: CSASPTGQSSGANVLTF. This rearrangement joins TRBV20-1 to TRBJ2-6; possible D gene TRBD1, 5 bases. V was pared by 3 bases and J by 0 bases, with 15 bases between. The CDR3 is 17 residues long. Germline CDR1 DFQATT, CDR2 SNEGSKA (reference sequence).

The chain has TRBV3-1 (or the pseudogene TRBV3-2) and TRBJ1-5, with D perhaps TRBD1 (5 bases). V lost 0 bases and J 2 bases, leaving 5 bases between the germline ends. Germline values: CDR1 LGHDT, CDR2 YNNKEL (reference sequence). This CDR3 has 14 amino acids. In nucleotides, the CDR3 is TGTGCCAGCAGCCAAGACAGGGGCAATCAGCCCCAGCATTTT. Translated, it gives CASSQDRGNQPQHF.

In DNA, the CDR3 is TGTGCCAGCACAGGGGTCAATGAGCAGTTCTTC. Its protein is CASTGVNEQFF. This rearrangement joins TRBV28 to TRBJ2-1; D perhaps matches TRBD1 (6 bases). The V gene lost 7 bases and the J gene lost 6 bases, with 7 bases spanning the gap. Germline V CDR1 and CDR2: MDHEN, SYDVKM. The CDR3 has 11 amino acids.

Comment on this clone: This CDR3 is also generated by other DNA sequences in the sample. The V and J genes are TRBV3-1 (or the pseudogene TRBV3-2) and TRBJ1-5, with D perhaps matching TRBD1 (6 bases). Per the germline V gene, CDR1 is LGHDT and CDR2 is YNNKEL (reference sequence). The CDR3 is 15 residues long. Trimming cost V 0 bases and J 2 bases, with 8 bases left between them. CDR3 sequence (DNA): TGTGCCAGCAGCCAAGAAGGGGGTGGCAATCAGCCCCAGCATTTT. It translates to CASSQEGGGNQPQHF.